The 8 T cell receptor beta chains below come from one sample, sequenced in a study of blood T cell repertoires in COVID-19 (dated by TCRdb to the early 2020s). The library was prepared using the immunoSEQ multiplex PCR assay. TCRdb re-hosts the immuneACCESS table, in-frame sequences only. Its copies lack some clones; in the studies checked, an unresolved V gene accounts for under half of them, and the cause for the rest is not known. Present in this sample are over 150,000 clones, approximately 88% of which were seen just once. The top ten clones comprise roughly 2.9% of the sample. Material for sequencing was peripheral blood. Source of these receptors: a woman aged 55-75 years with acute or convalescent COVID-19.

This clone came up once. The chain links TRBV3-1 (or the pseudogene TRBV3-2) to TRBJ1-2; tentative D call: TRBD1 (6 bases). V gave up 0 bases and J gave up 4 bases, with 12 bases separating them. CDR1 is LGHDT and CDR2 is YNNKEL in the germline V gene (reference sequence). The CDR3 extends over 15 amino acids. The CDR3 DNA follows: TGTGCCAGCAGCCAAGAAACACAGGGTGGCTATGGCTACACCTTC. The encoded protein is CASSQETQGGYGYTF.

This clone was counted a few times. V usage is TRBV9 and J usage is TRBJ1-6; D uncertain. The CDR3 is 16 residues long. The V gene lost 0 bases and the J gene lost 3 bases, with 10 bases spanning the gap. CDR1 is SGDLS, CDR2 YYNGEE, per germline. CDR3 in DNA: TGTGCCAGCAGCGTAGGTCAGGCACTCTATAATTCACCCCTCCACTTT. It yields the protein CASSVGQALYNSPLHF.

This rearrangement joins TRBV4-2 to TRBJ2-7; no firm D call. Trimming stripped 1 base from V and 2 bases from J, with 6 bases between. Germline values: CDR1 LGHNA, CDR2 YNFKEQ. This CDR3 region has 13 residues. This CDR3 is CASSQGSPYEQYF. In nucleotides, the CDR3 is TGTGCCAGCAGCCAAGGGAGTCCCTACGAGCAGTACTTC.

The DNA for the CDR3 is TGTGCCTGGAGTTATTTAGCGGGGATCTCCTACAATGAGCAGTTCTTC. It encodes CAWSYLAGISYNEQFF. This chain connects TRBV30 to TRBJ2-1, with 8 bases aligning to TRBD2. Germline V gives CDR1 GTSNPN, CDR2 SVGIG (reference sequence). The CDR3 runs 16 residues. V gave up 2 bases and J gave up 0 bases; unmatched junction bases: 6.

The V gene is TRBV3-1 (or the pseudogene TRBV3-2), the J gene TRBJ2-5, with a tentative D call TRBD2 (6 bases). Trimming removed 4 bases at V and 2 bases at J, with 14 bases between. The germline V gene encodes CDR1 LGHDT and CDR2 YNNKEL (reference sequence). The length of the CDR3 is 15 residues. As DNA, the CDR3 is TGTGCCAGCAGCCTACTTTCCGGGACTCAAGAGACCCAGTACTTC. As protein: CASSLLSGTQETQYF.

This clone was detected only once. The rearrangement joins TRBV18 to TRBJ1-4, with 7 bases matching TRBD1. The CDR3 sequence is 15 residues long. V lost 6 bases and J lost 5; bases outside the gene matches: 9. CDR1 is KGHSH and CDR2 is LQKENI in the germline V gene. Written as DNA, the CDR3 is TGTGCCAGCTCGCTATTAGGGGGCCCCAATGAAAAACTGTTTTTT. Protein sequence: CASSLLGGPNEKLFF.

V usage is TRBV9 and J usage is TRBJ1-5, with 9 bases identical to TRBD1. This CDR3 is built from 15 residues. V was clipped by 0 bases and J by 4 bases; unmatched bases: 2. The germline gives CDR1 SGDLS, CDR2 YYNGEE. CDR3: CASSVGGTGNQPQHF. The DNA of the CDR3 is TGTGCCAGCAGCGTAGGCGGGACAGGGAATCAGCCCCAGCATTTT. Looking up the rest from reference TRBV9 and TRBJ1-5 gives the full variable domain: DSGVTQTPKHLITATGQRVTLRCSPRSGDLSVYWYQQSLDQGLQFLIQYYNGEERAKGNILERFSAQQFPDLHSELNLSSLELGDSALYFCASSVGGTGNQPQHFGDGTRLSIL.

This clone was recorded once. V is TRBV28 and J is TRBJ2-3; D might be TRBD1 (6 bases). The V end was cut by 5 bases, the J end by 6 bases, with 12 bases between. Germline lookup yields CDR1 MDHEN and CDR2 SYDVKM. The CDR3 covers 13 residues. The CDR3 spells CASSKTGSDTQYF. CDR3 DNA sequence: TGTGCCAGCAGTAAAACAGGGTCGGATACGCAGTATTTT. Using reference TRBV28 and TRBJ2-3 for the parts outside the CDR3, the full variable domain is DVKVTQSSRYLVKRTGEKVFLECVQDMDHENMFWYRQDPGLGLRLIYFSYDVKMKEKGDIPEGYSVSREKKERFSLILESASTNQTSMYLCASSKTGSDTQYFGPGTRLTVL.